A single sample gave rise to the 16 T cell receptor beta chains below, sequenced in a study of blood T cell repertoires in COVID-19. Clones were read by immunoSEQ multiplex PCR, and TCRdb kept only the in-frame ones, dropping some. In the table there are about 94,000 clones, approximately 80% of which are singletons. Sequencing was done on a sample of peripheral blood. The receptors stem from a woman over 75 with acute or convalescent COVID-19.

This chain connects TRBV7-6 to TRBJ2-1, with 10 positions matching TRBD1. Per germline, CDR1 SGHVS and CDR2 FNYEAQ. With 3 bases clipped from V and 9 bases from J, the junction kept 8 bases outside the gene matches. The CDR3 is 15 residues long. The CDR3 DNA reads as TGTGCCAGCAGCTTGCGGGACAGGGGACATGGTGAGCAGTTCTTC. Translating gives CASSLRDRGHGEQFF.

The chain carries TRBV18 and TRBJ1-3; 9 positions match TRBD1. V was clipped by 4 bases and J by 1 base; unmatched bases: 5. CDR1 and CDR2 from the germline V gene are KGHSH and LQKENI. The CDR3 has 16 amino acids. CDR3 DNA sequence: TGTGCCAGCTCACGGGGGACAGGGTCTTCTGGAAACACCATATATTTT. It yields the protein CASSRGTGSSGNTIYF.

The sample holds one count of this clone. This chain uses TRBV28 with TRBJ1-5; TRBD1 matches 8 bases. The trim removed 3 bases at V and 6 bases at J, leaving 7 bases unmatched. Germline V gene sequence: CDR1 MDHEN, CDR2 SYDVKM. This CDR3 contains 15 residues. Here the CDR3 reads CASSFHGQGIQPQHF. The DNA for the CDR3 is TGTGCCAGCAGTTTCCACGGACAGGGAATTCAGCCCCAGCATTTT.

The V gene is TRBV6-6, the J gene TRBJ2-2; no firm D call. Looked up from germline, CDR1 is MNHNY and CDR2 is SVGAGI (reference sequence). The CDR3 is 14 amino acids. V was pared by 1 base and J by 8 bases, with 11 bases between. The CDR3 here is CASSYFDFGGELFF. The CDR3 DNA follows: TGTGCCAGCAGTTACTTCGACTTCGGGGGGGAGCTGTTTTTT.

There are a few counts of this clone. J is TRBJ1-1 and V is TRBV4-1; the match to TRBD1 covers 7 bases. With V trimmed by 4 bases and J by 2 bases, 10 bases remained unmatched. In germline, CDR1 is MGHRA, CDR2 YSYEKL. The CDR3 is 16 residues long. CDR3 residues: CASSPRVAGGNTEAFF. CDR3 DNA sequence: TGCGCCAGCAGCCCCCGGGTGGCAGGGGGTAACACTGAAGCTTTCTTT.

This chain connects TRBV30 to TRBJ1-6, with 9 bases fitting TRBD1. Germline V gives CDR1 GTSNPN, CDR2 SVGIG (reference sequence). The CDR3 consists of 15 residues. Trimming cost V 4 bases and J 3 bases; bases outside gene matches: 4. In DNA form, the CDR3 reads TGTGCCTGGACGACAGGGGGTGGCTATAATTCACCCCTCCACTTT. It is translated as CAWTTGGGYNSPLHF. Complete variable domain (other parts from reference TRBV30 and TRBJ1-6): SQTIHQWPATLVQPVGSPLSLECTVEGTSNPNLYWYRQAAGRGLQLLFYSVGIGQISSEVPQNLSASRPQDRQFILSSKKLLLSDSGFYLCAWTTGGGYNSPLHFGNGTRLTVT.

The count of this clone is one. V is TRBV24-1 and J is TRBJ2-5; 9 nucleotides agree with TRBD2. This CDR3 is built from 15 residues. The germline V gene has CDR1 KGHDR and CDR2 SFDVKD. V trimming: 6 bases; J trimming: 4 bases; junction bases outside the gene matches: 8. CDR3 region: CATSKGGRGTETQYF. The CDR3 nucleotides are TGTGCCACCAGTAAAGGCGGGAGGGGGACAGAGACCCAGTACTTC.

The rearrangement links TRBV5-1 to TRBJ2-5; perhaps TRBD2 as D (6 bases). The CDR3 has 16 residues. The V gene lost 0 bases and the J gene lost 5 bases, with 17 bases spanning the gap. Germline-derived CDR1 and CDR2 are SGHRS and YFSETQ. DNA of the CDR3: TGCGCCAGCAGCTTGGGCGGGGCCCAGGCGGCGGAGACCCAGTACTTC. Translated, it gives CASSLGGAQAAETQYF.

The J gene is TRBJ2-7, the V gene TRBV5-1; D is undetermined. This CDR3 has 14 amino acids. Per the germline V gene, CDR1 is SGHRS and CDR2 is YFSETQ. The V end lost 0 bases, the J end lost 1 base, and 8 bases lay between the germline ends. CDR3 in amino acids: CASSLESRSYEQYF. DNA of the CDR3: TGCGCCAGCAGCTTGGAGTCGAGGTCCTACGAGCAGTACTTC.

The chain has TRBV4-1 and TRBJ1-2; weak D call: TRBD1 (6 bases). CDR3 size: 16 residues. Germline V lookup: CDR1 MGHRA, CDR2 YSYEKL. V was cut by 5 bases and J by 7 bases, with 23 bases left in between. The CDR3 reads CASSRGQGTRGAGYTF. The DNA of the CDR3 is TGCGCCAGCAGCAGGGGCCAGGGGACGAGAGGGGCTGGCTACACCTTC.

This clone was seen more than once but under ten times. J is TRBJ2-1 and V is TRBV15; D is possibly TRBD2 (5 bases). Per germline, CDR1 LNHNV and CDR2 YYDKDF (reference sequence). Trimming removed 6 bases at V and 9 bases at J, with 15 bases between. The CDR3 runs to 13 residues. The CDR3 region has the DNA TGTGCCACCAGGCAGACCCCTGGGAGTGAGCAGTTCTTC. It translates to CATRQTPGSEQFF.

V and J are TRBV10-2 and TRBJ2-3; D is ambiguous. This CDR3 contains 15 residues. The germline V gene encodes CDR1 WSHSY and CDR2 SAAADI. The V gene lost 3 bases and the J gene lost 1 base, with 11 bases spanning the gap. As DNA, the CDR3 is TGCGCCAGCAGTGATCGCGGAATGCGCACAGATACGCAGTATTTT. Residues: CASSDRGMRTDTQYF.

This clone has a handful of counts. V and J are TRBV11-3 and TRBJ2-1; possible D gene TRBD1, 6 bases. The CDR3 consists of 16 residues. Germline V gene lookup returns CDR1 SGHNT and CDR2 YENEEA. V was shortened by 1 base and J by 5 bases, with 15 bases between the two germline ends. CDR3 DNA: TGTGCCAGCAGCTTAGGGGGACACGGGGCGGACAATGAGCAGTTCTTC. Translated, it gives CASSLGGHGADNEQFF.

This chain joins TRBV24-1 and TRBJ2-5; 7 nucleotides match TRBD1. This CDR3 has 15 residues. The junction had 7 bases not matched to a gene; V was cut back by 3 bases and J by 4 bases. Germline V gene lookup returns CDR1 KGHDR and CDR2 SFDVKD. The CDR3 here is CATSDTRDSGETQYF. CDR3 bases: TGTGCCACCAGTGATACCCGGGACAGTGGAGAGACCCAGTACTTC.

V is TRBV18 and J is TRBJ1-1, with D perhaps matching TRBD1 (6 bases). Trimming pared 6 bases from V and 1 base from J, leaving 9 bases between. CDR3 length equals 13 residues. Germline V lookup: CDR1 KGHSH, CDR2 LQKENI. The DNA for the CDR3 is TGTGCCAGCTCGTCGACAGGGAACACTGAAGCTTTCTTT. Amino acids: CASSSTGNTEAFF.

The CDR3 loop reads CASSPGGGREETQYF. DNA for the CDR3: TGTGCCAGCAGCCCCGGGGGAGGCCGTGAAGAGACCCAGTACTTC. This rearrangement joins TRBV9 to TRBJ2-5, with D maybe TRBD2 (6 bases). The CDR3 is 15 residues long. V lost 4 bases and J lost 3, with 16 bases in between. Germline V CDR1 and CDR2: SGDLS, YYNGEE.